Listed here are 20 T cell receptor beta chains from one sample, sequenced in a study of multiple sclerosis patients with progressive multifocal leukoencephalopathy. TCRdb keeps only in-frame clones here, not all; method: immunoSEQ multiplex PCR. The sample carries fewer than 35,000 clones, nearly 95% recorded once. The time point here: before natalizumab initiation. The sequenced sample consisted of PBMCs. These receptors came from a man under 40 with multiple sclerosis.

The rearrangement links TRBV25-1 to TRBJ1-1; D call uncertain. Germline V gene sequence: CDR1 MGHDK, CDR2 SYGVNS. The V gene lost 2 bases and the J gene lost 2 bases, with 6 bases spanning the gap. The length of the CDR3 is 13 residues. The DNA of the CDR3 is TGTGCCAGCAGTGAAATGGGCAACACTGAAGCTTTCTTT. Encoded protein: CASSEMGNTEAFF.

On this clone: The same CDR3 also results from other DNA sequences found in this sample. The chain combines TRBV27 with TRBJ2-1, with 7 bases that match TRBD1. CDR3 length: 14 residues. The junction had 3 bases not matched to a gene; V was cut back by 7 bases and J by 0 bases. The V gene's germline CDR1 is MNHEY and CDR2 SMNVEV (reference sequence). CDR3 protein: CASMTGSSYNEQFF. The CDR3 region has the DNA TGTGCCAGCATGACAGGGAGCTCCTACAATGAGCAGTTCTTC.

CDR3 amino acids: CASSQAASGSSNEQFF. CDR3 sequence (DNA): TGCGCCAGCAGCCAAGCGGCGAGCGGGTCTAGCAATGAGCAGTTCTTC. The chain employs TRBV4-3 and TRBJ2-1; possibly TRBD2 for D (6 bases). The CDR3 is 16 residues long. CDR1 and CDR2 from the germline V gene are LGHNA and YSLEER. V gave up 1 base and J gave up 6 bases, with 16 bases separating them.

This chain links TRBV27 with TRBJ2-7; weak D call: TRBD2 (6 bases). With 6 bases removed from V and 6 bases from J, the gap between germline ends came to 18 bases. The CDR3 is 14 residues long. Looked up from germline, CDR1 is MNHEY and CDR2 is SMNVEV (reference sequence). CDR3 protein: CASRPTGTPLEQYV. CDR3 bases: TGTGCCAGCAGACCTACCGGGACTCCCCTCGAGCAGTACGTC.

This clone was detected once. This chain connects TRBV7-2 to TRBJ1-4, with 10 bases matching TRBD1. Trimming at V came to 3 bases and at J to 8 bases, leaving 9 bases not matched to a gene. CDR3 size: 16 residues. Germline lookup yields CDR1 SGHTA and CDR2 FQGNSA. CDR3 region: CASSFGGQGREEKLFF. The CDR3 DNA reads TGTGCCAGCAGCTTTGGGGGACAGGGGAGGGAAGAAAAACTGTTTTTT.

The J gene is TRBJ1-2, the V gene TRBV9; D is uncertain. Looked up from germline, CDR1 is SGDLS and CDR2 is YYNGEE. The CDR3 is 13 amino acids. V shed 0 bases and J shed 3 bases, with 6 bases lying between them. The CDR3 here is CASSVAADYGYTF. In DNA, the CDR3 is TGTGCCAGCAGCGTAGCAGCGGACTATGGCTACACCTTC. The full variable domain, its missing parts supplied by reference TRBV9 and TRBJ1-2, is DSGVTQTPKHLITATGQRVTLRCSPRSGDLSVYWYQQSLDQGLQFLIQYYNGEERAKGNILERFSAQQFPDLHSELNLSSLELGDSALYFCASSVAADYGYTFGSGTRLTVV.

The CDR3 reads CASSLVGQGSHGYTF. The CDR3 DNA reads TGTGCCAGCAGCTTGGTGGGACAGGGGTCCCATGGCTACACCTTC. This chain connects TRBV5-8 to TRBJ1-2; 10 nucleotides agree with TRBD1. The V and J ends lost 0 bases and 6 bases, in that order; junction bases with no gene match: 5. This CDR3 region has 15 residues. The germline gives CDR1 SGHTS, CDR2 YDEGEE.

The chain joins TRBV4-3 to TRBJ2-1; D may match TRBD1 or TRBD2 (6 bases each). V was clipped by 1 base and J by 0 bases, with 13 bases between them. The CDR3 has 17 residues. Germline V gene data show CDR1 as LGHNA and CDR2 as YSLEER. DNA of the CDR3: TGCGCCAGCAGCCAAGGAGGACGGGGGCGCTCCTACAATGAGCAGTTCTTC. It yields the protein CASSQGGRGRSYNEQFF.

Details on this clone: Its ends do not fully match the called genes, so a read error is possible. The chain carries TRBV5-1 and TRBJ2-3; TRBD2 matches at 7 bases. The germline gives CDR1 SGHRS, CDR2 YFSETQ. The CDR3 length is 13 residues. Here the CDR3 reads CASSLAGRRELDF. CDR3 bases: TGCGCCAGCAGCTTGGCAGGTAGGCGGGAGTTGGATTTT.

The chain has TRBV9 and TRBJ2-2, with 10 bases that match TRBD1. This CDR3 spans 15 amino acids. V dropped 4 bases and J dropped 5; count of bases not matched to a gene: 5. CDR1 is SGDLS and CDR2 is YYNGEE in the germline V gene. The CDR3 DNA reads TGTGCCAGCAGCTTGGACAGGGGGGGGACCGGGGAGCTGTTTTTT. Its protein is CASSLDRGGTGELFF.

The rearrangement links TRBV4-3 to TRBJ1-4; 7 positions agree with TRBD1. This CDR3 has 15 residues. CDR1 LGHNA and CDR2 YSLEER come from the germline V gene. V was clipped by 2 bases and J by 8 bases; unmatched bases: 8. CDR3 loop: CASSQFRGYQEKLFF. The CDR3 nucleotides are TGCGCCAGCAGCCAATTCAGGGGGTATCAAGAAAAACTGTTTTTT.

A word on this clone: One junction end does not reproduce the germline sequence, and a read error may be involved. V gene TRBV9 combines with J gene TRBJ2-3, with 11 positions matching TRBD2. The length of the CDR3 is 17 residues. Germline assignment: CDR1 SGDLS and CDR2 YYNGEE. For the CDR3, the DNA is TGTGCCTGCAGCTTATCTTACATAGCGGGAGGGGCAGATACGCAGTATTTT. Protein sequence: CACSLSYIAGGADTQYF.

This chain joins TRBV11-2 and TRBJ2-6; D is unresolved. The CDR3 has 15 residues. The germline gives CDR1 SGHAT, CDR2 FQNNGV. With 1 base removed from V and 0 bases from J, the gap between germline ends came to 4 bases. This CDR3 is CASSLAPSGANVLTF. The CDR3 DNA reads as TGTGCCAGCAGCTTAGCACCCTCTGGGGCCAACGTCCTGACTTTC.

The chain joins TRBV6-1 to TRBJ2-1; 8 positions match TRBD2. CDR1 MNHNS and CDR2 SASEGT come from the germline V gene. The CDR3 runs 14 residues. J lost 6 bases, V lost 7 bases, and 8 bases had no gene match. The CDR3 is CASKRVGRANEQFF. The CDR3 coding sequence is TGTGCCAGCAAACGAGTCGGGAGGGCCAATGAGCAGTTCTTC.

V is TRBV29-1 and J is TRBJ1-5; possibly TRBD1 for D (5 bases). The germline V gene has CDR1 SQVTM and CDR2 ANQGSEA. V lost 6 bases, J lost 7 bases, and 19 bases lay in between. There are 14 residues in the CDR3. DNA of the CDR3: TGCAGCGTGTCCGGCCGGGGGGGAGGGCAGCCCCAGCATTTT. It is translated as CSVSGRGGGQPQHF.

The chain carries TRBV6-4 and TRBJ2-1; TRBD2 matches 10 bases. Trimming removed 2 bases from V and 5 bases from J; junction bases left unmatched: 3. Germline lookup yields CDR1 MRHNA and CDR2 SNTAGT. This CDR3 region has 15 residues. CDR3 loop: CASSDGTSDHNEQFF. The CDR3 nucleotides are TGTGCCAGCAGTGACGGGACTAGCGATCACAATGAGCAGTTCTTC.

V and J are TRBV20-1 and TRBJ2-5, with D unresolved. Germline V gene data show CDR1 as DFQATT and CDR2 as SNEGSKA (reference sequence). The length of the CDR3 is 10 residues. Trimming pared 2 bases from V and 6 bases from J, leaving 4 bases between. The CDR3 coding sequence is TGCAGTGCTAGACAGCAGACCCAGTACTTC. As protein: CSARQQTQYF.

The rearrangement joins TRBV19 to TRBJ2-7; 8 bases are shared with TRBD2. The CDR3 runs 19 residues. V shed 9 bases, J shed 4 bases, and the junction held 26 bases outside the gene matches. Looked up from germline, CDR1 is LNHDA and CDR2 is SQIVND (reference sequence). The CDR3: CARKPGPPAGGTHQYEQYV. In DNA form, the CDR3 reads TGTGCCAGAAAGCCGGGGCCCCCGGCGGGAGGAACGCATCAATACGAGCAGTACGTC.

The chain is built from TRBV27 and TRBJ2-7; the D is unclear. V was clipped by 6 bases and J by 0 bases, with 15 bases between them. The CDR3 consists of 15 residues. Germline V lookup: CDR1 MNHEY, CDR2 SMNVEV (reference sequence). CDR3 nucleotides: TGTGCCAGCAGGATCGGTTTGGGTTTCTCCTACGAGCAGTACTTC. It codes for CASRIGLGFSYEQYF.

The chain employs TRBV5-1 and TRBJ2-7; D perhaps matches TRBD1 (5 bases). The germline gives CDR1 SGHRS, CDR2 YFSETQ. V lost 0 bases to trimming and J lost 3 bases, with 13 bases between them. The CDR3 spans 15 residues. The CDR3 here is CASSLAQGPNYEQYF. The CDR3 DNA reads as TGCGCCAGCAGCTTGGCCCAGGGTCCAAACTACGAGCAGTACTTC.